The 23 T cell receptor beta chains presented below share a single source sample, sequenced in a study of T cells expressing NK-cell markers. TCRdb reprocessed the 5' RACE reads; each CDR3 protein has one entry and no DNA is given. In all, the sample yields about 460,000 distinct CDR3 sequences. Sequencing was carried out using blood T cells: a sorted CD56 or NKG2C T cell subset, CD4+ or CD8+ T cells, or bulk PBMC T cells (not recorded which). The receptors come from a woman in her forties or fifties in good health.

This sequence joins TRBV18 and TRBJ1-4. This CDR3 has 16 amino acids. The germline V gene encodes CDR1 KGHSH and CDR2 LQKENI. The CDR3 loop reads CASSLETESVNEKLFF.

V usage is TRBV10-2 and J usage is TRBJ2-2; TCRdb's D call, TRBD2, is unchecked because there is no DNA. There are 13 residues in the CDR3. Germline loops: CDR1 WSHSY, CDR2 SAAADI. CDR3 sequence reads: CASTSLRTGELFF.

The chain links TRBV12-3 or TRBV12-4 to TRBJ1-4. The CDR3 runs to 16 residues. CDR3 loop: CASSLASFSYNEKLFF.

The chain couples TRBV12-3 or TRBV12-4 to TRBJ2-1. This CDR3 spans 15 amino acids. This CDR3 reads CASSFASISYNEQFF.

This chain uses TRBV30 with TRBJ2-2; no DNA is available, so the TRBD1 call from TCRdb remains unchecked. Looked up from germline, CDR1 is GTSNPN and CDR2 is SVGIG (reference sequence). The CDR3 is made up of 18 amino acids. The CDR3 loop is CAWARKKPGTGNTGELFF. Using reference TRBV30 and TRBJ2-2 for the parts outside the CDR3, the full variable domain is SQTIHQWPATLVQPVGSPLSLECTVEGTSNPNLYWYRQAAGRGLQLLFYSVGIGQISSEVPQNLSASRPQDRQFILSSKKLLLSDSGFYLCAWARKKPGTGNTGELFFGEGSRLTVL.

The chain joins TRBV4-1 to TRBJ2-5; TCRdb selects TRBD2, and the lack of DNA leaves this call unchecked. Germline CDR1 reads MGHRA; CDR2 reads YSYEKL. The CDR3 covers 15 residues. CDR3: CASSQDRASGGTQYF.

The chain joins TRBV12-3 or TRBV12-4 to TRBJ1-1. This CDR3 has 12 amino acids. Here the CDR3 reads CASSQRRTEAFF.

V and J are TRBV29-1 and TRBJ2-3; there is no DNA to check the TCRdb D call of TRBD1. CDR3 length: 16 amino acids. Germline V CDR1 and CDR2: SQVTM, ANQGSEA. CDR3: CSVEPLGQEPTDTQYF.

The chain combines TRBV20-1 with TRBJ2-3; no DNA is available, so the TRBD1 call from TCRdb remains unchecked. Germline CDR1 is DFQATT and CDR2 is SNEGSKA (reference sequence). The CDR3 spans 16 residues. The CDR3 protein is CSATLRGTPQPDTQYF.

The gene calls are TRBV5-1 and TRBJ2-3; the D call from TCRdb, TRBD1, cannot be confirmed without DNA. Germline V gives CDR1 SGHRS, CDR2 YFSETQ. The CDR3 contains 15 residues. CDR3 region: CASSFGHAPTDTQYF.

This chain joins TRBV20-1 and TRBJ1-5. This CDR3 has 15 residues. Germline CDR1 reads DFQATT; CDR2 reads SNEGSKA (reference sequence). The CDR3 is CSARDLREANQPQHF.

The V and J genes are TRBV5-5 and TRBJ2-2; TCRdb calls TRBD1, which cannot be checked without DNA. The V gene's germline CDR1 is SGHKS and CDR2 YYEKEE (reference sequence). CDR3 length: 13 residues. The CDR3 reads CASNRGQSGELFF.

This chain's CDR3 is CASSLGLGLAVTYEQYF. The chain joins TRBV12-3 or TRBV12-4 to TRBJ2-7; without DNA, the TCRdb call of TRBD2 cannot be checked. CDR3 length: 17 residues.

This chain uses TRBV20-1 with TRBJ1-6. The germline CDR1 and CDR2 sequences are DFQATT and SNEGSKA (reference sequence). The CDR3 is 17 amino acids. CDR3 amino acids: CSARTILGSSYNSPLHF.

The chain recombines TRBV12-3 or TRBV12-4 with TRBJ2-3; TCRdb reports TRBD2, a call that lacks DNA to check it against. The CDR3 totals 13 residues. This chain's CDR3 is CASSGHPRDTQYF.

The V and J genes are TRBV12-5 and TRBJ1-3; no DNA is available, so the TRBD1 call from TCRdb remains unchecked. This CDR3 spans 16 amino acids. CDR1 is LGHNT, CDR2 FRNRAP, per germline. CDR3 amino acids: CASGLYQSSSGNTIYF.

CDR3 residues: CASRTAGGPEVYNEQFF. V gene TRBV4-1 combines with J gene TRBJ2-1; TCRdb's assignment of TRBD2 cannot be checked, as there is no DNA. Germline CDR1 reads MGHRA; CDR2 reads YSYEKL. The CDR3 length is 17 residues.

The chain carries TRBV6-5 and TRBJ2-1; TCRdb's assignment of TRBD2 cannot be checked, as there is no DNA. The germline V gene has CDR1 MNHEY and CDR2 SVGAGI. The CDR3 is 15 residues long. This CDR3 reads CASSRTSGRLNEQFF.

The rearrangement uses TRBV3-1 and TRBJ1-1; TCRdb names TRBD1, which stays unverified in the absence of DNA. The CDR3 is 13 residues long. CDR1 and CDR2 (germline): LGHDT, YNNKEL (reference sequence). CDR3 in amino acids: CASSREGDTEAFF.

The chain employs TRBV27 and TRBJ1-2; the TRBD1 assignment by TCRdb is unverifiable without DNA. The CDR3 totals 14 residues. Germline assignment: CDR1 MNHEY and CDR2 SMNVEV (reference sequence). The CDR3 loop reads CASSPWTGEGGYTF.

The chain uses TRBV5-1 and TRBJ2-1; the D call from TCRdb, TRBD2, cannot be confirmed without DNA. The CDR3 is 15 amino acids. Germline-derived CDR1 and CDR2 are SGHRS and YFSETQ. CDR3 sequence reads: CASREGGSSYNEQFF.

The chain combines TRBV20-1 with TRBJ2-3; TCRdb's assignment of TRBD1 cannot be checked, as there is no DNA. This CDR3 has 15 residues. CDR1 and CDR2 from the germline V gene are DFQATT and SNEGSKA (reference sequence). This CDR3 is CSARGARGVTDTQYF.

J is TRBJ2-2 and V is TRBV4-2; absent DNA, TCRdb's TRBD2 call cannot be checked. The germline V gene has CDR1 LGHNA and CDR2 YNFKEQ. CDR3 length equals 18 residues. The CDR3 here is CASSQPSLGAGGTGELFF.